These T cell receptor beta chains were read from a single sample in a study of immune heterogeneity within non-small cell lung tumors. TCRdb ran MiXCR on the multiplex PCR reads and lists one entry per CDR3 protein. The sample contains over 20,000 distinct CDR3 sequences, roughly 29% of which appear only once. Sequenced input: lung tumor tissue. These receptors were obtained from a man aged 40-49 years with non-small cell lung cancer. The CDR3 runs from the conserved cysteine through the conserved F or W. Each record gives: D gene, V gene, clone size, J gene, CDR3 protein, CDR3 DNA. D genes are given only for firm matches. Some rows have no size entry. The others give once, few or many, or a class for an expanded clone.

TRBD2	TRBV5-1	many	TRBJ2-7	CASSLAGTSGRGEQYF	TGCGCCAGCAGCTTGGCCGGGACTAGCGGGAGAGGGGAGCAGTACTTC
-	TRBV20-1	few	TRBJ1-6	CSARTQGSSPLHF	TGCAGTGCCAGGACCCAGGGGAGTTCACCCCTCCACTTT
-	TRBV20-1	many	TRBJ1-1	CSAKKGGSGGTEAFF	TGCAGTGCTAAGAAGGGTGGGTCGGGGGGCACTGAAGCTTTCTTT
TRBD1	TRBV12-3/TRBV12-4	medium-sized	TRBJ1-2	CASTSGGSEGYTF	TGTGCCAGCACTTCAGGGGGGTCGGAGGGCTACACCTTC
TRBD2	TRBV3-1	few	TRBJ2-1	CASSQQTSGRGRNEQFF	TGTGCCAGCAGCCAACAGACTAGCGGGAGGGGAAGGAATGAGCAGTTCTTC
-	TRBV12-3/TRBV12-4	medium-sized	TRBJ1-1	CASSLRGVLMNTEAFF	TGTGCCAGCAGTTTACGGGGGGTCCTCATGAACACTGAAGCTTTCTTT
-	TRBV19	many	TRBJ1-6	CASSMDSRNSPLHF	TGTGCCAGTAGTATGGATTCACGGAATTCACCCCTCCACTTT
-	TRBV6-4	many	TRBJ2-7	CASSSADPSRYYEQYF	TGTGCCAGCAGCTCAGCTGACCCTAGTCGATATTACGAGCAGTACTTC
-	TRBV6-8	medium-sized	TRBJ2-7	CASSFYGTYEQYF	TGTGCCAGCAGTTTTTACGGTACCTACGAGCAGTACTTC
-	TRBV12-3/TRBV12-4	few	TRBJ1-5	CASSLQGEQPQHF	TGTGCCAGCAGTTTGCAGGGCGAGCAGCCCCAGCATTTT
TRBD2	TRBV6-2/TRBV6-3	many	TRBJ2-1	CASRRGVGHNEQFF	TGTGCCAGCCGGCGGGGGGTGGGCCACAATGAGCAGTTCTTC
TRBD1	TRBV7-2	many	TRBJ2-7	CASSLLGQTHEQYF	TGTGCCAGCAGCTTATTGGGACAGACGCACGAGCAGTACTTC
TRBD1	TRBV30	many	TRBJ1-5	CAWSTGTGAQPQHF	TGTGCCTGGAGTACCGGGACAGGGGCTCAGCCCCAGCATTTT
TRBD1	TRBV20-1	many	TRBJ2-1	CSSGQGLVNEQFF	TGCAGTTCGGGACAGGGTTTGGTAAATGAGCAGTTCTTC
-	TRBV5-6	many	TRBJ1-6	CASSSSTGLTNSPLHF	TGTGCCAGCAGCTCCTCTACAGGGTTAACAAATTCACCCCTCCACTTT
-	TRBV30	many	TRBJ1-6	CAWSLQYNSPLHF	TGTGCCTGGAGCTTACAGTATAATTCACCCCTCCACTTT
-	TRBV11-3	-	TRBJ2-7	CASSSSVRGSYEQYF	TGTGCCAGCAGTTCTAGCGTGCGAGGATCCTACGAGCAGTACTTC
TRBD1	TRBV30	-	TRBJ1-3	CAFSPGTGNTALGNTIYF	TGTGCCTTCTCCCCCGGGACAGGGAATACGGCTCTCGGAAACACCATATATTTT
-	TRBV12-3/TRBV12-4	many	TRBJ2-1	CASSLRGYEQFF	TGTGCCAGCAGTTTGAGGGGCTATGAGCAGTTCTTC
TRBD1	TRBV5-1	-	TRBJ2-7	CASSLGWTGEYEQYF	TGCGCCAGCAGCTTGGGATGGACAGGGGAATACGAGCAGTACTTC
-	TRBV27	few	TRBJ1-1	CASSLSGDGTEAFF	TGTGCCAGCAGTTTATCAGGGGATGGTACTGAAGCTTTCTTT
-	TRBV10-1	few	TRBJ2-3	CASSRAYEWQYF	TGCGCCAGCAGTCGTGCCTACGAATGGCAGTATTTT
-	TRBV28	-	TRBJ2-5	CASTPGQQETQYF	TGTGCCAGCACCCCGGGACAACAAGAGACCCAGTACTTC
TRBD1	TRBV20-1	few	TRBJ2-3	CSAGQGSQTQYF	TGCAGTGCTGGACAGGGGTCGCAGACGCAGTATTTT
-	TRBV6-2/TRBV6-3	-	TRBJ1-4	CASGSEIATNEKLFF	TGTGCCAGTGGCTCCGAGATTGCAACTAATGAAAAACTGTTTTTT